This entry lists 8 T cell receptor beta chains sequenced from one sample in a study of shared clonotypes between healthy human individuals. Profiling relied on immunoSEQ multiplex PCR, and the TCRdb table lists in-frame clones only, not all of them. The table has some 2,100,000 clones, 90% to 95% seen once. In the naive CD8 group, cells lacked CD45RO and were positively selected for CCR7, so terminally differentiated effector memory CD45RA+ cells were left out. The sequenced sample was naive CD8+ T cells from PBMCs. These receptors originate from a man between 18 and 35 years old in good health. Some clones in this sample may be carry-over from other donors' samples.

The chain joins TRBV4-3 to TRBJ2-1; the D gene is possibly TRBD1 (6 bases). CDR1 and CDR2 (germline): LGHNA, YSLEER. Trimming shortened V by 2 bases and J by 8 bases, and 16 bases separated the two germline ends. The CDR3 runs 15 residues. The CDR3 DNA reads TGCGCCAGCAGCCAAACAGGGCTAGGGAGTGATGAGCAGTTCTTC. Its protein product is CASSQTGLGSDEQFF.

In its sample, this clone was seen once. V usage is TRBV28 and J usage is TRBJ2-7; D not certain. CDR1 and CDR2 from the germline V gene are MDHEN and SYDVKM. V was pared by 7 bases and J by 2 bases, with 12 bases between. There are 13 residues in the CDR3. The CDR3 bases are TGTGCCAGCAAGACCGGGCTTCCCTACGAGCAGTACTTC. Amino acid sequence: CASKTGLPYEQYF. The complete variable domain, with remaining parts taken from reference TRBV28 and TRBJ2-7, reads DVKVTQSSRYLVKRTGEKVFLECVQDMDHENMFWYRQDPGLGLRLIYFSYDVKMKEKGDIPEGYSVSREKKERFSLILESASTNQTSMYLCASKTGLPYEQYFGPGTRLTVT.

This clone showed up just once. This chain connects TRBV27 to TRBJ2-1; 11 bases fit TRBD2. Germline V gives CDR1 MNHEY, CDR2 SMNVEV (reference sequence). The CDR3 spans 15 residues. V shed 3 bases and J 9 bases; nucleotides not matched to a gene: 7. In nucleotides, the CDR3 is TGTGCCAGCAGTTTGAGACTAGCGGGATTATCTGAGCAGTTCTTC. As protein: CASSLRLAGLSEQFF.

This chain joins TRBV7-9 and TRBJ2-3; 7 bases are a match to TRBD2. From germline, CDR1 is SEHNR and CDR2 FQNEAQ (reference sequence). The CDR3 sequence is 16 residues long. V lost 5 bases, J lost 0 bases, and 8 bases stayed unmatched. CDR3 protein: CASSTFISGSTDTQYF. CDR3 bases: TGTGCCAGCAGCACCTTTATTAGCGGGAGCACAGATACGCAGTATTTT.

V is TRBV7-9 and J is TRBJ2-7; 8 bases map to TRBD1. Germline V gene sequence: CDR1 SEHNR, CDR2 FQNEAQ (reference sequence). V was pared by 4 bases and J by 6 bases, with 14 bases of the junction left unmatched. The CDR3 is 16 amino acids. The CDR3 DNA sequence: TGTGCCAGCAGCTCACAAAGCCAAGGACAGGGAGTCGAGCAGTACTTC. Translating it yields CASSSQSQGQGVEQYF.

CDR3 DNA: TGCGCCAGCAGGGACAGGCTGGGTTTTCGGGATGGCTACACCTTC. Its translation is CASRDRLGFRDGYTF. This rearrangement joins TRBV10-2 to TRBJ1-2; 7 bases are a match to TRBD1. Looked up from germline, CDR1 is WSHSY and CDR2 is SAAADI. V shed 6 bases, J shed 6 bases, and the junction held 13 bases outside the gene matches. The CDR3 loop spans 15 amino acids.

CDR3 protein: CASNGAGGQPQHF. In nucleotides, the CDR3 is TGTGCCAGTAATGGGGCAGGTGGGCAGCCCCAGCATTTT. J is TRBJ1-5 and V is TRBV19, with D perhaps matching TRBD1 (5 bases). Trimming stripped 7 bases from V and 7 bases from J, with 14 bases between. Germline lookup yields CDR1 LNHDA and CDR2 SQIVND (reference sequence). The CDR3 is 13 amino acids.

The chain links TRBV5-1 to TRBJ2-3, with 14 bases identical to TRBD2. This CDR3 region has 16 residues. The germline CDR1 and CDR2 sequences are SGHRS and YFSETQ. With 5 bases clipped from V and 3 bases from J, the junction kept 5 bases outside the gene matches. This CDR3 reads CASRRGTSGSTDTQYF. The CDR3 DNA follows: TGCGCCAGCAGACGAGGGACTAGCGGGAGTACAGATACGCAGTATTTT.